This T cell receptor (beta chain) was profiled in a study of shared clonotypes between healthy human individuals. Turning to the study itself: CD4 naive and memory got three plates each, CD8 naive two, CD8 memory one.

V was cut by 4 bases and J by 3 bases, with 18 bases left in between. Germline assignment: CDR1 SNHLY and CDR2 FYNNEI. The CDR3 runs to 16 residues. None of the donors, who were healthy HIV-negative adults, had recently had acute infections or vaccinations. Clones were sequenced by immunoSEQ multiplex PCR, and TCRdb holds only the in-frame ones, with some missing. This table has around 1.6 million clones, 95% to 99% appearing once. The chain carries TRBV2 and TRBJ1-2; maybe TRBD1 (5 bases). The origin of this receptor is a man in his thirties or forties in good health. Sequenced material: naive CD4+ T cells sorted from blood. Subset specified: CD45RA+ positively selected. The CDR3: CASSGVGRPNDYGYTF. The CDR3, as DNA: TGTGCCAGCAGTGGAGTGGGACGGCCAAATGACTATGGCTACACCTTC.